This TCR beta chain was recorded in a study of spatial heterogeneity in lung cancer. Whole-study context: Detection consistently yielded more beta chains than alpha chains. Combinations of a unique TCR and a UMI were tallied in raw reads, and on average each appeared more than ten times.

This clonotype was counted ten times or more. As for time point: sample taken at primary tumor resection. Researchers sequenced whole RNA taken from tumor, nontumor lung or frozen PBMC without sorting. A total of fewer than 80 untreated early-stage non-small cell lung cancer patients served as donors. Individually, TCR cDNA molecules were each labelled with a unique molecular identifier. TCRdb passed the 5' RACE reads through MiXCR, listing each CDR3 protein once. The sample carries over 50,000 distinct CDR3 sequences, approximately 8% recorded once. The CDR3 contains 12 residues. The germline gives CDR1 MDHEN, CDR2 SYDVKM. Trimming cost V 6 bases and J 4 bases, with 6 bases left between them.

Sequencing used PBMCs, obtained at surgery. The clonotype originates from a female donor with early-stage non-small cell lung cancer. The J gene is TRBJ1-4, the V gene TRBV28; D call uncertain. CDR3 sequence (DNA): TGTGCCAGCAGAGGAGATAATGAAAAACTGTTTTTT. It specifies CASRGDNEKLFF.